These 11 T cell receptor beta chains share one sample of origin, sequenced in a study of T cells in Graves' hyperthyroidism and ophthalmopathy. TCR beta CDR3 region amplification was performed from RNA transcripts. Initially, a first-round RT-PCR of the TCR CDR3 employed the HTBI primer set. From the multiplex PCR reads, TCRdb called clonotypes with MiXCR, one entry per CDR3 protein. The sample yields about 570,000 distinct CDR3 sequences, 13% to 15% seen once. The sequenced sample consisted of blood. These receptors were taken from a woman in her forties with Graves' hyperthyroidism.

Concerning this clonotype: A single base separates this from a much larger clone, so it may be a read error. The rearrangement joins TRBV3-1 to TRBJ2-5; a weak D match, TRBD2 (6 bases). The germline gives CDR1 LGHDT, CDR2 YNNKEL (reference sequence). V gave up 0 bases and J gave up 10 bases, with 15 bases separating them. This CDR3 region has 14 residues. CDR3 region: CASSQDRLPGVQYF. CDR3 sequence (DNA): TGTGCCAGCAGCCAAGACAGGCTGCCGGGGGTCCAGTACTTC.

Many counts were recorded for this clonotype. This sequence joins TRBV7-9 and TRBJ2-7; 7 nucleotides match TRBD2. Looked up from germline, CDR1 is SEHNR and CDR2 is FQNEAQ (reference sequence). The CDR3 loop spans 14 amino acids. V dropped 6 bases and J dropped 0; count of bases not matched to a gene: 5. CDR3 region: CASRHLADSYEQYF. In DNA, the CDR3 is TGTGCCAGCAGACACCTAGCGGACTCCTACGAGCAGTACTTC.

This clonotype was recorded many times. V usage is TRBV2 and J usage is TRBJ2-1; the D is unclear. This CDR3 contains 18 residues. V dropped 0 bases and J dropped 0 bases, with 15 bases sitting between them. The germline CDR1 and CDR2 sequences are SNHLY and FYNNEI. The CDR3 DNA is TGTGCCAGCAGTGAAGCCTTGAATCTCAAGAGCTCCTACAATGAGCAGTTCTTC. It is translated as CASSEALNLKSSYNEQFF.

This clonotype appeared a few times. Since a much larger clone is just one base distant, this may be a read error. This rearrangement joins TRBV28 to TRBJ1-3; D remains ambiguous. The CDR3 contains 16 residues. Germline V CDR1 and CDR2: MDHEN, SYDVKM. Trimming pared 4 bases from V and 4 bases from J, leaving 17 bases between. In nucleotides, the CDR3 is TGTGCCAGCAGTTCCCCCTATGGAGGCTCAGGAAACACCATATATTTT. Amino acid sequence: CASSSPYGGSGNTIYF.

V is TRBV5-1 and J is TRBJ1-4; tentatively, D is TRBD1 (5 bases). The CDR3 is 14 amino acids. V was cut by 1 base and J by 5 bases, with 9 bases left in between. Germline CDR1 SGHRS, CDR2 YFSETQ. The CDR3 protein is CASSLWDLNEKLFF. In DNA form, the CDR3 reads TGCGCCAGCAGCTTGTGGGACCTAAATGAAAAACTGTTTTTT.

This clonotype has ten or more counts. The V and J genes are TRBV7-2 and TRBJ2-3; 10 bases agree with TRBD2. V lost 6 bases and J lost 0; bases outside the gene matches: 9. This CDR3 is 17 amino acids long. Looked up from germline, CDR1 is SGHTA and CDR2 is FQGNSA. The CDR3 region has the DNA TGTGCCAGCAGACATCCGGCTAGCGGGAGTAGCACAGATACGCAGTATTTT. This encodes CASRHPASGSSTDTQYF.

This clonotype has at least ten counts. This chain links TRBV27 with TRBJ2-7, with no clear D. The CDR3 contains 13 residues. V lost 2 bases to trimming and J lost 3 bases, with 8 bases between them. CDR1 MNHEY and CDR2 SMNVEV come from the germline V gene (reference sequence). CDR3: CASSLKSSYEQYF. The CDR3 DNA follows: TGTGCCAGCAGTTTAAAGAGTAGCTACGAGCAGTACTTC.

This chain connects TRBV24-1 to TRBJ2-1; the match to TRBD2 covers 8 bases. Looked up from germline, CDR1 is KGHDR and CDR2 is SFDVKD. This CDR3 region has 15 residues. V lost 0 bases to trimming and J lost 6 bases; unmatched junction nucleotides: 3. The CDR3 reads CATSDLQRESNEQFF. CDR3 sequence (DNA): TGTGCCACCAGTGATTTGCAGCGGGAGAGCAATGAGCAGTTCTTC.

At least ten counts were recorded for this clonotype. V is TRBV5-1 and J is TRBJ2-5; TRBD1 might be the D (6 bases). CDR1 SGHRS and CDR2 YFSETQ come from the germline V gene. The V and J ends lost 4 bases and 1 base respectively, with 11 bases between them. CDR3 length: 14 amino acids. For the CDR3, the DNA is TGCGCCAGCAGCAGGACAGCTAGCCAAGAGACCCAGTACTTC. Its protein product is CASSRTASQETQYF.

As to this clonotype: The junction shows a germline mismatch at one end, possibly a read error. This rearrangement joins TRBV12-3 or TRBV12-4 to TRBJ2-7; D not resolved. The length of the CDR3 is 13 residues. In nucleotides, the CDR3 is TGTGCCAGCAGCCCCGGGTTACCCTACAAGCAGTACTTC. This translates into CASSPGLPYKQYF.

This chain uses TRBV2 with TRBJ1-4; D is possibly TRBD1 (5 bases). V was trimmed by 9 bases and J by 8 bases, leaving 19 bases between them. This CDR3 comprises 14 residues. Germline V gene sequence: CDR1 SNHLY, CDR2 FYNNEI. CDR3 amino acids: CASRIGTETEKLFF. The CDR3 nucleotides read TGTGCCAGTAGGATAGGGACCGAGACCGAAAAACTGTTTTTT.